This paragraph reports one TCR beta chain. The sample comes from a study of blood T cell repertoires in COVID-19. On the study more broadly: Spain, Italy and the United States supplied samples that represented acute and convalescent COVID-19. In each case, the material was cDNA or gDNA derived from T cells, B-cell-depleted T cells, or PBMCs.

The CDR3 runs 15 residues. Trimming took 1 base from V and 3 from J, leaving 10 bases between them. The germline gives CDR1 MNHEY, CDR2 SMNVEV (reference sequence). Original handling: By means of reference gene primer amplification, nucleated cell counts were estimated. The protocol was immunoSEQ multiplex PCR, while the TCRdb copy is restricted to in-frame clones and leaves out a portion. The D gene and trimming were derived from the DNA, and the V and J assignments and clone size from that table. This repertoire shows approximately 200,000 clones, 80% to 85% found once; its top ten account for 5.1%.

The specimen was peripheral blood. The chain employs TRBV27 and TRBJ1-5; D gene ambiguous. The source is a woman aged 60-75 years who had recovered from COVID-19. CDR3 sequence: CASSLYGRSNQPQHF. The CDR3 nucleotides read TGTGCCAGCAGTTTATATGGCAGGTCCAATCAGCCCCAGCATTTT.